These 19 T cell receptor beta chains were all obtained from the same sample, sequenced in a study of blood T cell repertoires in COVID-19. The table came from immunoSEQ multiplex PCR; TCRdb's copy has only in-frame clones and leaves some out. The profile shows about 490,000 clones, approximately 85% of them singletons. The material sequenced was peripheral blood. The receptor source for this set is a human donor in a cohort sampled during active COVID-19.

This chain uses TRBV6-5 with TRBJ2-7; perhaps TRBD1 as D (6 bases). In germline, CDR1 is MNHEY, CDR2 SVGAGI. Trimming left V 5 bases short and J 6 bases short, with 20 bases between. The CDR3 length is 15 residues. CDR3 loop: CASSPILWGLSEQYF. The CDR3 nucleotides are TGTGCCAGCAGTCCGATTCTGTGGGGGCTTAGCGAGCAGTACTTC.

This chain connects TRBV7-6 to TRBJ2-2; maybe TRBD2 (7 bases). The CDR3 runs to 14 residues. The ends were cut back, 4 bases at V and 6 bases at J, with 12 bases in the middle. Germline CDR1 reads SGHVS; CDR2 reads FNYEAQ. This CDR3 is CASSSTGRAGELFF. CDR3 DNA sequence: TGTGCCAGCAGCTCCACAGGGAGGGCCGGGGAGCTGTTTTTT.

Details on this clone: Other DNA sequences in this sample translate to the same CDR3. The chain employs TRBV5-1 and TRBJ2-5, with TRBD2 identical over 12 bases. CDR1 and CDR2 from the germline V gene are SGHRS and YFSETQ. V shed 0 bases, J shed 2 bases, and the junction held 2 bases outside the gene matches. This CDR3 is built from 16 residues. Here the CDR3 DNA reads TGCGCCAGCAGCTTGGGAGGACTAGCGGGACAAGAGACCCAGTACTTC. Translating it yields CASSLGGLAGQETQYF.

J is TRBJ2-7 and V is TRBV6-1; the match to TRBD1 covers 7 bases. V shed 3 bases and J 4 bases; nucleotides not matched to a gene: 3. The germline gives CDR1 MNHNS, CDR2 SASEGT. The CDR3 is 13 residues long. This CDR3 is CASSDGTDYEQYF. The CDR3 DNA follows: TGTGCCAGCAGTGATGGGACAGATTACGAGCAGTACTTC.

This rearrangement joins TRBV11-2 to TRBJ1-3, with D uncertain. The germline V gene has CDR1 SGHAT and CDR2 FQNNGV. The CDR3 has 14 amino acids. V lost 5 bases to trimming and J lost 4 bases, with 12 bases between them. The CDR3 nucleotides are TGTGCCAGCAGCGTACAACCTCCAGGAAACACCATATATTTT. Translation: CASSVQPPGNTIYF.

Of note for this clone: This CDR3 is also generated by other DNA sequences in the sample. The rearrangement links TRBV18 to TRBJ1-3, with 7 bases that match TRBD1. This CDR3 has 16 amino acids. Germline trimming cut 3 bases from V and 0 bases from J; bases unmatched to any gene: 5. Germline assignment: CDR1 KGHSH and CDR2 LQKENI. In DNA form, the CDR3 reads TGTGCCAGCTCACCGCAGACAGGGAACTCTGGAAACACCATATATTTT. It translates to CASSPQTGNSGNTIYF.

The chain carries TRBV30 and TRBJ1-2; possible D gene TRBD1, 5 bases. The CDR3 contains 14 residues. V was pared by 1 base and J by 4 bases, with 13 bases between. The V gene's germline CDR1 is GTSNPN and CDR2 SVGIG (reference sequence). The CDR3 sequence: CAWSGSGQPYGYTF. The CDR3 DNA is TGTGCCTGGAGTGGTTCAGGGCAGCCCTATGGCTACACCTTC.

This clone was found once. The chain couples TRBV4-1 to TRBJ1-3, with TRBD1 matching 7 bases. J was trimmed by 0 bases and V by 5 bases; bases with no gene match: 7. The CDR3 length is 16 residues. From germline, CDR1 is MGHRA and CDR2 YSYEKL. CDR3 sequence (DNA): TGCGCCAGCAGCGCCCGGGACAGAGCCTCTGGAAACACCATATATTTT. Translation gives CASSARDRASGNTIYF.

The rearrangement joins TRBV6-1 to TRBJ1-1, with D perhaps TRBD1 (6 bases). The germline gives CDR1 MNHNS, CDR2 SASEGT. The CDR3 has 16 amino acids. V was shortened by 2 bases and J by 4 bases, with 17 bases between the two germline ends. The CDR3 sequence is CASSEISRGPLTEAFF. The DNA for the CDR3 is TGTGCCAGCAGTGAAATTAGCAGGGGACCCCTCACTGAAGCTTTCTTT.

J is TRBJ2-1 and V is TRBV30; 9 bases align to TRBD2. This CDR3 region has 15 residues. Trimming removed 4 bases from V and 7 bases from J; junction bases left unmatched: 11. CDR1 GTSNPN and CDR2 SVGIG come from the germline V gene (reference sequence). In DNA form, the CDR3 reads TGTGCCTGGAATAGGGGGCTAGCGGGAATAAATGAGCAGTTCTTC. Translating gives CAWNRGLAGINEQFF. Full variable domain (missing parts from reference TRBV30 and TRBJ2-1): SQTIHQWPATLVQPVGSPLSLECTVEGTSNPNLYWYRQAAGRGLQLLFYSVGIGQISSEVPQNLSASRPQDRQFILSSKKLLLSDSGFYLCAWNRGLAGINEQFFGPGTRLTVL.

The rearrangement joins TRBV3-1 (or the pseudogene TRBV3-2) to TRBJ2-2; D possibly corresponds to TRBD2 (6 bases). Germline V gene lookup returns CDR1 LGHDT and CDR2 YNNKEL (reference sequence). CDR3 length: 17 amino acids. The V end lost 0 bases, the J end lost 2 bases, and 13 bases lay between the germline ends. CDR3 loop: CASSQEKGGINTGELFF. CDR3 sequence (DNA): TGTGCCAGCAGCCAAGAAAAAGGCGGGATCAACACCGGGGAGCTGTTTTTT.

The genes are TRBV19 and TRBJ1-3; 8 nucleotides line up with TRBD1. The CDR3 has 13 residues. V gave up 10 bases and J gave up 6 bases; unmatched junction bases: 8. The germline V gene has CDR1 LNHDA and CDR2 SQIVND (reference sequence). CDR3 DNA sequence: TGTGCCACCGCGGACAGGGTTGCAAACACCATATATTTT. Translation: CATADRVANTIYF.

The chain recombines TRBV6-2 or TRBV6-3 with TRBJ1-1; maybe TRBD1 (6 bases). This CDR3 is built from 14 residues. In germline, CDR1 is MNHEY, CDR2 SVGEGT. The V gene lost 5 bases and the J gene lost 1 base, with 11 bases spanning the gap. The CDR3 protein is CASSRGGKNTEAFF. CDR3 in DNA: TGTGCCAGCAGTAGGGGGGGAAAGAACACTGAAGCTTTCTTT.

J is TRBJ2-7 and V is TRBV11-2; 8 nucleotides align to TRBD1. The J segment lost 3 bases and the V segment lost 5 bases, leaving 6 bases of the junction unmatched. The CDR3 totals 14 residues. Per the germline V gene, CDR1 is SGHAT and CDR2 is FQNNGV. CDR3 region: CASSRDRNDYEQYF. The CDR3 bases are TGTGCCAGCAGCCGGGACAGGAATGACTACGAGCAGTACTTC.

V is TRBV20-1 and J is TRBJ2-1, with TRBD1 as a possible D gene (8 bases). The germline gives CDR1 DFQATT, CDR2 SNEGSKA (reference sequence). V was pared by 5 bases and J by 12 bases, with 14 bases between. CDR3 size: 11 residues. CDR3 in amino acids: CSAQGAGVQFF. The CDR3 DNA reads TGCAGTGCTCAGGGGGCGGGAGTGCAGTTCTTC.

The sample holds one count of this clone. This rearrangement joins TRBV2 to TRBJ2-7, with no clear D. The germline V gene encodes CDR1 SNHLY and CDR2 FYNNEI. This CDR3 is 12 amino acids long. Trimming removed 6 bases at V and 3 bases at J, with 9 bases between. For the CDR3, the DNA is TGTGCCAGCAGGGAGAGAGACTACGAGCAGTACTTC. It yields the protein CASRERDYEQYF.

The gene calls are TRBV7-2 and TRBJ1-4; possibly TRBD1 for D (5 bases). The CDR3 contains 15 residues. Per germline, CDR1 SGHTA and CDR2 FQGNSA. The ends were cut back, 4 bases at V and 0 bases at J, with 9 bases in the middle. CDR3 DNA: TGTGCCAGCAGCTCAGGGATTACAACTAATGAAAAACTGTTTTTT. It encodes CASSSGITTNEKLFF.

The rearrangement joins TRBV25-1 to TRBJ2-7, with D possibly TRBD2 on 5 matching bases. The germline CDR1 and CDR2 sequences are MGHDK and SYGVNS. V gave up 4 bases and J gave up 3 bases, with 16 bases separating them. The CDR3 is made up of 15 amino acids. CDR3 in amino acids: CASSGPLKRSYEQYF. CDR3 in DNA: TGTGCCAGCAGTGGCCCCCTGAAGCGGAGCTACGAGCAGTACTTC.

The V and J genes are TRBV2 and TRBJ1-3, with D perhaps matching TRBD1 (6 bases). Trimming removed 3 bases from V and 4 bases from J, with 13 bases in between. The CDR3 has 15 amino acids. CDR1 and CDR2 (germline): SNHLY, FYNNEI. The DNA of the CDR3 is TGTGCCAGCAGTGACGGGGGGCAGAACGGAAACACCATATATTTT. It codes for CASSDGGQNGNTIYF.